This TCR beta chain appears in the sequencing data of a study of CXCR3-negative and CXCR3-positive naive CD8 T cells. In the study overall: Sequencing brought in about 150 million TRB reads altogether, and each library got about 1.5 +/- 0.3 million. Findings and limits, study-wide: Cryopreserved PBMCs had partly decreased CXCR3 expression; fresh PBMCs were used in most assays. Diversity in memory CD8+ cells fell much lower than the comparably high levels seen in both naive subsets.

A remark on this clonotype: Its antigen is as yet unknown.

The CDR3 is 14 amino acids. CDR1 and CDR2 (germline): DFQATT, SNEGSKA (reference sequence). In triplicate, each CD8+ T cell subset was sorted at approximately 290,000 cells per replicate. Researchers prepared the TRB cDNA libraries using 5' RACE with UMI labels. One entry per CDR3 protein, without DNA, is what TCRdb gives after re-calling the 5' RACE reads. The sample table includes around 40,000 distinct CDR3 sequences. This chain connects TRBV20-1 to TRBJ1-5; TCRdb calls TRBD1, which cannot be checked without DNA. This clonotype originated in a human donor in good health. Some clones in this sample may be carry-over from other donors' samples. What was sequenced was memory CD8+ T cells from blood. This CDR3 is CSARDLTGNQPQHF.